This passage covers 5 T cell receptor beta chains from one sample sequenced in a study of shared clonotypes between healthy human individuals. Measured with immunoSEQ multiplex PCR; TCRdb has only the in-frame clones, and not every one. The table has hundreds of thousands of clones, approximately 79% seen once. The specimen sequenced was memory CD4+ T cells sorted from blood. The sample's subset: CD45RA-negative fraction. These receptors all stem from a woman aged 25-40 years in good health.

The chain couples TRBV18 to TRBJ2-5; no firm D call. Trimming removed 3 bases at V and 5 bases at J, with 10 bases between. CDR1 is KGHSH and CDR2 is LQKENI in the germline V gene. The CDR3 contains 13 residues. The CDR3 reads CASSPDGRETQYF. The CDR3 DNA reads as TGTGCCAGCTCACCGGACGGCAGGGAGACCCAGTACTTC.

The chain carries TRBV6-5 and TRBJ1-5, with D unresolved. This CDR3 contains 15 residues. V lost 5 bases and J lost 4, with 15 bases in between. Per germline, CDR1 MNHEY and CDR2 SVGAGI. The CDR3 DNA sequence: TGTGCCAGCAGTCCCGGTCTAGCCCCTAATCAGCCCCAGCATTTT. This encodes CASSPGLAPNQPQHF.

This chain connects TRBV19 to TRBJ2-3; 8 nucleotides match TRBD1. CDR1 is LNHDA and CDR2 is SQIVND in the germline V gene (reference sequence). This CDR3 spans 15 amino acids. Germline trimming cut 6 bases from V and 4 bases from J; bases unmatched to any gene: 9. The CDR3 sequence: CASSRGTGGPDTQYF. The CDR3 bases are TGTGCCAGTAGCCGGGGGACAGGAGGTCCAGATACGCAGTATTTT.

Only one count was recorded for this clone. The chain is built from TRBV9 and TRBJ2-7; TRBD1 might be the D (5 bases). The CDR3 runs to 15 residues. The V gene's germline CDR1 is SGDLS and CDR2 YYNGEE. Trimming removed 3 bases at V and 0 bases at J, with 13 bases between. The CDR3 DNA sequence: TGTGCCAGCAGCGAGACAGCTTACAACTCCTACGAGCAGTACTTC. Encoded protein: CASSETAYNSYEQYF. Drawing the rest from reference TRBV9 and TRBJ2-7, the complete variable domain is DSGVTQTPKHLITATGQRVTLRCSPRSGDLSVYWYQQSLDQGLQFLIQYYNGEERAKGNILERFSAQQFPDLHSELNLSSLELGDSALYFCASSETAYNSYEQYFGPGTRLTVT.

The J gene is TRBJ2-1, the V gene TRBV11-3, with a weak D call TRBD2 (5 bases). Trimming removed 5 bases at V and 5 bases at J, with 16 bases between. The CDR3 sequence is 15 residues long. Germline V gene lookup returns CDR1 SGHNT and CDR2 YENEEA. The chain's CDR3 is CASSVRTGGHNEQFF. For the CDR3, the DNA is TGTGCCAGCAGCGTACGAACCGGAGGCCACAATGAGCAGTTCTTC.